The following is a TCR beta chain sequence with its context. What it binds is unknown. These data come from a study of T cells in localized non-small cell lung cancer. Produced via immunoSEQ multiplex PCR; TCRdb's table is partial and in-frame only. The profile covers tens of thousands of clones, with 80% appearing a single time and about 4% taken by the ten largest. Findings of the study overall: There were a median roughly 60 of the top 100 tumor clones appearing in adjacent lung. T cell clonality was highest in uninvolved adjacent lung, above tumor. A higher density of T cells in blood coincided with extended overall survival.

V was clipped by 1 base and J by 4 bases, with 8 bases between them. CDR1 and CDR2 from the germline V gene are SGHTA and FQGTGA. The length of the CDR3 is 14 residues. The sequence derives from a woman aged 40-69 years with stage II lung adenocarcinoma. This rearrangement joins TRBV7-3 to TRBJ2-1, with a tentative D call TRBD1 (6 bases). The source material was PBMCs, sampled before any cancer treatment. The CDR3 sequence is CASSLSQGYNEQFF. CDR3 DNA sequence: TGTGCCAGCAGCTTAAGCCAGGGGTACAATGAGCAGTTCTTC.